The 16 T cell receptor beta chains given below trace back to one sample, sequenced in a study of breast tumors, draining lymph nodes, adjacent tissues. The lymph nodes were axillary draining lymph nodes from breast cancer patients. TCRdb used MiXCR to reprocess the multiplex PCR reads, holding one entry per CDR3 protein. The table includes about 180,000 distinct CDR3 sequences, 25% to 40% detected once. The sample taken for sequencing was axillary lymph node tissue. Source of these receptors: a female donor with breast cancer. Some clones in this sample may be carry-over from other donors' samples.

Remarks on this clonotype: A much larger clonotype is one base distant, so this may be a read error. The chain couples TRBV18 to TRBJ2-7; maybe TRBD1 (6 bases). CDR1 is KGHSH and CDR2 is LQKENI in the germline V gene. The CDR3 extends over 13 amino acids. The V end was cut by 3 bases, the J end by 8 bases, with 14 bases between. CDR3 nucleotides: TGTGCCAGCTCACCTGGACAGATTTACAAGCAGTACTTC. Protein sequence: CASSPGQIYKQYF.

This clonotype has a handful of counts. A read error is possible here, since a much larger clone lies one base away. V usage is TRBV5-4 and J usage is TRBJ2-5, with a tentative D call TRBD2 (7 bases). Germline loops: CDR1 SGHNT, CDR2 YYREEE (reference sequence). The CDR3 totals 19 residues. V was shortened by 3 bases and J by 2 bases, with 26 bases between the two germline ends. CDR3 amino acids: CASSSGAALGGASQETQYF. The CDR3 nucleotides read TGTGCCAGCAGCTCCGGGGCGGCGTTAGGGGGGGCGAGTCAAGAGACCCAGTACTTC.

This clonotype was counted at least ten times. The rearrangement joins TRBV12-3 or TRBV12-4 to TRBJ1-5, with D possibly matching TRBD1 (6 bases). V was shortened by 4 bases and J by 4 bases, with 20 bases between the two germline ends. This CDR3 is built from 17 residues. In DNA, the CDR3 is TGTGCCAGCAGTTGGTCTCCAGGGGCTTTTAGAAATCAGCCCCAGCATTTT. Amino acids: CASSWSPGAFRNQPQHF.

This clonotype was counted at least ten times. This sequence joins TRBV6-2 or TRBV6-3 and TRBJ2-5; no reliable D call. This CDR3 spans 12 amino acids. Germline V gene sequence: CDR1 MNHEY, CDR2 SVGEGT. V dropped 2 bases and J dropped 1 base, with 2 bases sitting between them. This CDR3 reads CASSYTQETQYF. The CDR3 region has the DNA TGTGCCAGCAGTTACACCCAAGAGACCCAGTACTTC.

This clonotype has only one observation. The rearrangement uses TRBV5-1 and TRBJ1-5, with 7 bases fitting TRBD1. Looked up from germline, CDR1 is SGHRS and CDR2 is YFSETQ. The junction had 12 bases not matched to a gene; V was cut back by 1 base and J by 5 bases. The CDR3 runs 17 residues. The CDR3 is CASSLYAGGQADQPQHF. Written as DNA, the CDR3 is TGCGCCAGCAGCTTGTATGCCGGCGGACAGGCTGATCAGCCCCAGCATTTT. The whole variable domain, filled in from reference TRBV5-1 and TRBJ1-5, reads KAGVTQTPRYLIKTRGQQVTLSCSPISGHRSVSWYQQTPGQGLQFLFEYFSETQRNKGNFPGRFSGRQFSNSRSEMNVSTLELGDSALYLCASSLYAGGQADQPQHFGDGTRLSIL.

This clonotype was seen many times. A much bigger clone sits one base away, suggesting this may be a read error. The CDR3 loop reads CSARAGTGNPPQHF. The CDR3 nucleotides are TGCAGTGCTAGAGCTGGTACGGGCAATCCGCCCCAGCATTTT. This sequence joins TRBV20-1 and TRBJ1-5; D is undetermined. Germline CDR1 DFQATT, CDR2 SNEGSKA (reference sequence). CDR3 size: 14 residues.

A remark on this clonotype: One end of the junction varies from germline; a read error may be responsible. The chain links TRBV7-2 to TRBJ1-6; a weak D match, TRBD1 (5 bases). Looked up from germline, CDR1 is SGHTA and CDR2 is FQGNSA. CDR3 length: 15 residues. CDR3 in DNA: TGCGCCAGCAGCCCACGGGGCAGGACTAATTCACCCCTCCACTTT. Translated, it gives CASSPRGRTNSPLHF.

CDR3 amino acids: CASSLLMATGTEAFF. Here the CDR3 DNA reads TGTGCCAGCAGTTTATTGATGGCGACTGGGACTGAAGCTTTCTTT. The chain has TRBV28 and TRBJ1-1, with D uncertain. Germline CDR1 MDHEN, CDR2 SYDVKM. Between the trimmed V and J ends, which lost 1 base and 5 bases, there was a span of 14 bases. CDR3 length: 15 amino acids.

At least ten counts were recorded for this clonotype. The chain links TRBV9 to TRBJ2-2; the match to TRBD1 covers 7 bases. The CDR3 has 14 amino acids. CDR1 is SGDLS and CDR2 is YYNGEE in the germline V gene. The junction had 6 bases not matched to a gene; V was cut back by 4 bases and J by 6 bases. In DNA, the CDR3 is TGTGCCAGCAGCACTCGACAGGGTGCCGGGGAGCTGTTTTTT. Protein product: CASSTRQGAGELFF.

At least ten counts were recorded for this clonotype. The rearrangement uses TRBV10-1 and TRBJ1-4; D ambiguous. The V and J ends lost 0 bases and 4 bases respectively, with 6 bases between them. Looked up from germline, CDR1 is WNHNN and CDR2 is SYGVQD (reference sequence). The CDR3 contains 14 residues. CDR3 DNA: TGCGCCAGCAGTGAGTCCAGCAGTAATGAAAAACTGTTTTTT. Its protein is CASSESSSNEKLFF.

The table lists this clonotype with a count of one. The chain couples TRBV20-1 to TRBJ2-3, with D possibly being TRBD2 (6 bases). V lost 5 bases, J lost 1 base, and 13 bases lay in between. Germline CDR1 is DFQATT and CDR2 is SNEGSKA (reference sequence). The CDR3 spans 14 residues. Here the CDR3 DNA reads TGCAGTGCTCCTTTTTGGGGGGGCACAGATACGCAGTATTTT. It encodes CSAPFWGGTDTQYF.

This clonotype was picked up many times. CDR3 region: CAWSVGGHKLFF. The CDR3 nucleotides read TGTGCCTGGAGTGTTGGGGGACATAAACTGTTTTTT. The chain links TRBV30 to TRBJ1-4; D possibly corresponds to TRBD1 (6 bases). The CDR3 covers 12 residues. Germline V gene data show CDR1 as GTSNPN and CDR2 as SVGIG (reference sequence). Trimming removed 0 bases from V and 11 bases from J, with 10 bases in between.

The V and J genes are TRBV9 and TRBJ1-5; D is ambiguous. This CDR3 comprises 13 residues. The ends were cut back, 0 bases at V and 3 bases at J, with 4 bases in the middle. Germline loops: CDR1 SGDLS, CDR2 YYNGEE. The CDR3 nucleotides are TGTGCCAGCAGCGTAGAAGTCAATCAGCCCCAGCATTTT. This translates into CASSVEVNQPQHF.

This clonotype was recorded many times. The chain has TRBV7-9 and TRBJ2-7; TRBD2 is a possible D gene (5 bases). Germline lookup yields CDR1 SEHNR and CDR2 FQNEAQ (reference sequence). The CDR3 runs to 13 residues. The V end was cut by 3 bases, the J end by 4 bases, with 10 bases between. CDR3 residues: CASSFHGDYEQYF. The CDR3, as DNA: TGTGCCAGCAGCTTCCACGGGGATTACGAGCAGTACTTC.

This clonotype has at least ten counts. This may come from a read error, since a much larger clone is one base off. The CDR3 coding sequence is TGCAGTGCTAGTTTGTCAGGGATGTCCTCCGAGCAGTACTTC. Its protein is CSASLSGMSSEQYF. The chain joins TRBV20-1 to TRBJ2-7, with D tentatively TRBD1 (5 bases). The CDR3 runs 14 residues. Germline V gene lookup returns CDR1 DFQATT and CDR2 SNEGSKA (reference sequence).

This clonotype has just a few counts. This may be a read error: a much more frequent sequence differs by one nucleotide. This chain connects TRBV6-1 to TRBJ2-2; the D is unclear. This CDR3 spans 12 amino acids. The germline V gene encodes CDR1 MNHNS and CDR2 SASEGT. Deletions cut 5 bases from V and 6 bases from J, with 7 bases between. The CDR3 bases are TGTGCCAGCAGTCAATATCCCGGGGAGCTGTTTTTT. Encoded protein: CASSQYPGELFF.